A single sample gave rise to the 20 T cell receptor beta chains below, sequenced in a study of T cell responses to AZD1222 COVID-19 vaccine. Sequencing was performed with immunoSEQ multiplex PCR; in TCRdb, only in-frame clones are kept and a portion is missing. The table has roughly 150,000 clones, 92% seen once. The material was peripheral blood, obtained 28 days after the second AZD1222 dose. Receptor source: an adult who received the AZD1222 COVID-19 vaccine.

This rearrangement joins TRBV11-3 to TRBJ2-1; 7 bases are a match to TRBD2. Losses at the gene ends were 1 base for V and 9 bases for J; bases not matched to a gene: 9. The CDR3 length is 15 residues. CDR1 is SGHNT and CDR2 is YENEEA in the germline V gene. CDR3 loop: CASSLGGAGEGEQFF. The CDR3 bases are TGTGCCAGCAGCTTAGGAGGGGCCGGGGAGGGTGAGCAGTTCTTC.

This CDR3 reads CATSDFSRGLNTGELFF. The CDR3 DNA is TGTGCCACCAGTGATTTCTCCAGGGGGCTTAACACCGGGGAGCTGTTTTTT. This rearrangement joins TRBV24-1 to TRBJ2-2; 8 bases align to TRBD1. The CDR3 has 17 residues. Germline CDR1 reads KGHDR; CDR2 reads SFDVKD. V trimming: 1 base; J trimming: 2 bases; junction bases outside the gene matches: 5.

CDR3 protein: CASSLRLAEPAYEQYF. The CDR3 DNA follows: TGTGCCAGCAGCTTGCGTCTAGCGGAGCCTGCCTACGAGCAGTACTTC. V and J are TRBV5-4 and TRBJ2-7, with 7 bases identical to TRBD2. Germline V gene lookup returns CDR1 SGHNT and CDR2 YYREEE (reference sequence). Trimming took 1 base from V and 2 from J; bases not matched to a gene: 9. This CDR3 has 16 residues.

CDR3 bases: TGTGCCAGCAGCTTTAGCGGGAGAGACGAGCAGTACTTC. Amino acid sequence: CASSFSGRDEQYF. V is TRBV5-6 and J is TRBJ2-7; 9 bases match TRBD2. The CDR3 is 13 residues long. V shed 2 bases, J shed 5 bases, and the junction held 2 bases outside the gene matches. Germline loops: CDR1 SGHDT, CDR2 YYEEEE.

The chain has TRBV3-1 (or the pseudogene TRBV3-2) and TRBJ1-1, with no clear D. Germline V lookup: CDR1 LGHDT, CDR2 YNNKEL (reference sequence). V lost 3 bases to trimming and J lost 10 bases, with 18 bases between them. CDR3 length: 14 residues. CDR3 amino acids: CASSHLDGRLGAFF. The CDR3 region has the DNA TGTGCCAGCAGCCACTTGGACGGGAGACTCGGAGCTTTCTTT.

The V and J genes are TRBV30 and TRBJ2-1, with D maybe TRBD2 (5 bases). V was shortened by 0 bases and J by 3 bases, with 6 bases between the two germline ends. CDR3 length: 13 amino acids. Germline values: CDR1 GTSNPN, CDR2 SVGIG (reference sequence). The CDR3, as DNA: TGTGCCTGGAGTGTAGCGGACTACAATGAGCAGTTCTTC. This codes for CAWSVADYNEQFF.

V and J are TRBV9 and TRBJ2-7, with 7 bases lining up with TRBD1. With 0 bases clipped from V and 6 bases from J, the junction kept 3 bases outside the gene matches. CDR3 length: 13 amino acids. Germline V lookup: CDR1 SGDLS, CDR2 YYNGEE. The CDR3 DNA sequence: TGTGCCAGCAGCGTAGGACAGGGTGGCGAGCAGTACTTC. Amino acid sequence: CASSVGQGGEQYF.

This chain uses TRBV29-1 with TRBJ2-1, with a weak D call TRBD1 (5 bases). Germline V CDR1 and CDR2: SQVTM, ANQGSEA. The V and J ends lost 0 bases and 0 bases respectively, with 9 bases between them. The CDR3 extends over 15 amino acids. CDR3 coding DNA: TGCAGCGTTGAAGATTGGCAGGGCTCCTACAATGAGCAGTTCTTC. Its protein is CSVEDWQGSYNEQFF.

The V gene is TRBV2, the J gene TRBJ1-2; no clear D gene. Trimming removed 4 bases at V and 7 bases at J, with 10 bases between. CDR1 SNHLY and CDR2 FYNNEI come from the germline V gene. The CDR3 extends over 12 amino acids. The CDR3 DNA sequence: TGTGCCAGCAGTGCCCTGGTCTCTGGCTACACCTTC. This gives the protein CASSALVSGYTF.

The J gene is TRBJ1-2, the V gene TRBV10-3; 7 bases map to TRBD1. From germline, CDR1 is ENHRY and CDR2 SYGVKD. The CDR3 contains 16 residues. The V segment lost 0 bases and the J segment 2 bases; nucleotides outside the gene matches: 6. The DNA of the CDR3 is TGTGCCATCAGTGAGTCATACACCAGGGGGAACTATGGCTACACCTTC. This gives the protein CAISESYTRGNYGYTF.

CDR3 region: CASSLGQTNTEAFF. The CDR3 DNA reads TGTGCCAGCAGCTTGGGACAGACGAACACTGAAGCTTTCTTT. This rearrangement joins TRBV5-4 to TRBJ1-1, with D perhaps TRBD1 (5 bases). The CDR3 totals 14 residues. Germline V gives CDR1 SGHNT, CDR2 YYREEE (reference sequence). V lost 0 bases and J lost 1, with 7 bases in between.

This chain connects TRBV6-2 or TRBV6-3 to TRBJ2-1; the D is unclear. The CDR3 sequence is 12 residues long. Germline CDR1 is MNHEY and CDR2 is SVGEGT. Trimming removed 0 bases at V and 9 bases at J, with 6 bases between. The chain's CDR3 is CASSYSLSEQFF. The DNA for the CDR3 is TGTGCCAGCAGTTACTCCCTCTCTGAGCAGTTCTTC.

CDR3 in DNA: TGTGCCAGCAGCCAAGAGGCAGGGGGCAGTGAAAAACTGTTTTTT. Translating it yields CASSQEAGGSEKLFF. This rearrangement joins TRBV3-1 (or the pseudogene TRBV3-2) to TRBJ1-4, with 8 nucleotides matching TRBD1. V lost 0 bases and J lost 7; bases outside the gene matches: 4. The germline CDR1 and CDR2 sequences are LGHDT and YNNKEL (reference sequence). This CDR3 comprises 15 residues.

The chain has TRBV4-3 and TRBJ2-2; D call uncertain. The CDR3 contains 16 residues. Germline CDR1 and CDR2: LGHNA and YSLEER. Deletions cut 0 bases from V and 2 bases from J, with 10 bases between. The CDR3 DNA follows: TGCGCCAGCAGCCAAGATCGGGCGGTCAACACCGGGGAGCTGTTTTTT. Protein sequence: CASSQDRAVNTGELFF.

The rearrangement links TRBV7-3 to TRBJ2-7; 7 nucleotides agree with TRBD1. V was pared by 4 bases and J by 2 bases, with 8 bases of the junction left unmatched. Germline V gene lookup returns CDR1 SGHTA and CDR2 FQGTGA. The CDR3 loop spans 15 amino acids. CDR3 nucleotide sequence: TGTGCCAGCAGCTCAGCCGGGACAGCAGCCTACGAGCAGTACTTC. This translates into CASSSAGTAAYEQYF.

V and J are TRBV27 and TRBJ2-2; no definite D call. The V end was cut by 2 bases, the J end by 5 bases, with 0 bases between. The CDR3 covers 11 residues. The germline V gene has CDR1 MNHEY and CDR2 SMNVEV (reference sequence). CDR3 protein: CASSLTGELFF. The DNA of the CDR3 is TGTGCCAGCAGTTTAACCGGGGAGCTGTTTTTT.

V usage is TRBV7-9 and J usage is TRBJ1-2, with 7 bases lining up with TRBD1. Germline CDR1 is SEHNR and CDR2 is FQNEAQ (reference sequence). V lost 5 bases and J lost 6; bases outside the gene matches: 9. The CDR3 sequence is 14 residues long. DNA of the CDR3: TGTGCCAGCAGCGGGAAAGACAGGGTGGATGGCTACACCTTC. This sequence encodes CASSGKDRVDGYTF.

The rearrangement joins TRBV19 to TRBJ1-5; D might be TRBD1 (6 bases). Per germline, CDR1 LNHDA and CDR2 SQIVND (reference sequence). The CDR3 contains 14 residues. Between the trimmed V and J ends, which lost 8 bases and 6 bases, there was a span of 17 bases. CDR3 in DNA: TGTGCCAGTGCCGCCGGGACAAGCGGTCAGCCCCAGCATTTT. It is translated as CASAAGTSGQPQHF.

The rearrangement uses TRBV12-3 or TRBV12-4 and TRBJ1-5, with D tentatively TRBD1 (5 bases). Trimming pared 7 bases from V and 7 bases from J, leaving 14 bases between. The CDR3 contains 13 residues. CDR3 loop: CASTPRGEQPQHF. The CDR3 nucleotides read TGTGCCAGCACCCCGAGAGGGGAACAGCCCCAGCATTTT.

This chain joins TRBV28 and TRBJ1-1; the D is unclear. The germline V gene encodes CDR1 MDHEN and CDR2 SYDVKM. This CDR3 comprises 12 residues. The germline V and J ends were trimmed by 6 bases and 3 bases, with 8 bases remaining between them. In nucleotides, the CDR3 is TGTGCCAGCAGCCCCACTCACACTGAAGCTTTCTTT. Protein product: CASSPTHTEAFF.